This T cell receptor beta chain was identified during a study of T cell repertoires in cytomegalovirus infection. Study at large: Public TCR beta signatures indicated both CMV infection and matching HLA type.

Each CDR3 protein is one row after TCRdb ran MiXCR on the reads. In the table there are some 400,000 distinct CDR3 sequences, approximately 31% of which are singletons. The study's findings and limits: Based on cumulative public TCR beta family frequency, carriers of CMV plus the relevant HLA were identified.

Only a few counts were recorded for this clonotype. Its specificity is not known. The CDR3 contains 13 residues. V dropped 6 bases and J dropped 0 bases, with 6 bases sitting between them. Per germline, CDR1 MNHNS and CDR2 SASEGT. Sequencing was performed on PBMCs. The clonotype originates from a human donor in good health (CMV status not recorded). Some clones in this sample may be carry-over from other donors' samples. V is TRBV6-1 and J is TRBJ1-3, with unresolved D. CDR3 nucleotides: TGTGCCAGCAGCCAGAGCTCTGGAAACACCATATATTTT. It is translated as CASSQSSGNTIYF.